This T cell receptor beta chain appears in the sequencing data of a study of beta chain features in type 1 diabetes. Whole-study results and caveats: Among all four CD4+ subsets, Type 1 diabetes patients had TCRB CDR3s that were moderately but significantly shorter. Researchers could not determine here whether HLA type influences TCRB rearrangement.

This clone was counted at least ten times. Its antigen is as yet unknown. V dropped 4 bases and J dropped 5 bases, with 12 bases sitting between them. The germline V gene has CDR1 MGHDK and CDR2 SYGVNS. The CDR3 sequence is 13 residues long. Expressed TCRB transcripts were sequenced because the isolated RNA had all been reverse transcribed beforehand. Sequencing used immunoSEQ multiplex PCR; TCRdb keeps in-frame clones, though not all of them. This sample has 100,000 to 150,000 clones, with around 15% found just once. The sequence came from a man aged 18 to 30 with type 1 diabetes. Sequenced: central memory CD4+ T cells from blood. The chain links TRBV25-1 to TRBJ2-7; weak D call: TRBD1 (5 bases). In DNA form, the CDR3 reads TGTGCCAGCAGTGTACAGGTTGGCAACGAGCAGTACTTC. It encodes CASSVQVGNEQYF.